What follows are 29 T cell receptor beta chains derived from one specimen sequenced in a study of siplizumab effects on memory and regulatory T cells. TCRdb's table, derived via immunoSEQ multiplex PCR, lists solely in-frame clones and lacks some. Among tens of thousands of clones listed, 95% to 97% were seen once. The sequencing input was naive CD4+ T cells sorted from blood. The origin of the receptors is a human donor in good health.

This chain joins TRBV5-6 and TRBJ2-3, with 12 bases that match TRBD2. Germline V gives CDR1 SGHDT, CDR2 YYEEEE. The V gene end was trimmed by 4 bases and the J gene end by 0 bases; junction bases not matched to a gene: 3. CDR3 size: 16 residues. The CDR3 coding sequence is TGTGCCAGCAGCCCGGGGACTAGCGGGAGCACAGATACGCAGTATTTT. This codes for CASSPGTSGSTDTQYF.

This clone has only one observation. The rearrangement uses TRBV2 and TRBJ2-7; possible D gene TRBD2, 6 bases. V lost 6 bases, J lost 1 base, and 25 bases lay in between. The length of the CDR3 is 18 residues. Germline loops: CDR1 SNHLY, CDR2 FYNNEI. In nucleotides, the CDR3 is TGTGCCAGCAGGGTCGGCGGGGTCCTAACCCCCCGGTCCTACGAGCAGTACTTC. Translated: CASRVGGVLTPRSYEQYF.

The chain joins TRBV7-3 to TRBJ2-1, with 10 bases identical to TRBD2. The CDR3 totals 15 residues. Germline-derived CDR1 and CDR2 are SGHTA and FQGTGA. Trimming cost V 2 bases and J 12 bases; bases outside gene matches: 10. CDR3 region: CASSLGSSGGWSQFF. In DNA, the CDR3 is TGTGCCAGCAGCTTAGGCTCTAGCGGGGGATGGTCGCAGTTCTTC.

V gene TRBV4-1 combines with J gene TRBJ1-4, with unresolved D. Germline V gene data show CDR1 as MGHRA and CDR2 as YSYEKL. Deletions cut 4 bases from V and 5 bases from J, with 11 bases between. This CDR3 is 14 amino acids long. The CDR3 DNA reads as TGCGCCAGCAGCCGGTGGGAGAAAAATGAAAAACTGTTTTTT. This gives the protein CASSRWEKNEKLFF.

The CDR3 bases are TGCGCCAGCAGCCGGACAGCCGCGAACACCGGGGAGCTGTTTTTT. Translated: CASSRTAANTGELFF. The J gene is TRBJ2-2, the V gene TRBV5-1; D is perhaps TRBD1 (6 bases). The CDR3 consists of 15 residues. V lost 4 bases, J lost 0 bases, and 10 bases lay in between. Germline CDR1 is SGHRS and CDR2 is YFSETQ.

As for this clone: Other DNA sequences in this sample translate to the same CDR3. V and J are TRBV28 and TRBJ2-7, with D unclear. Germline CDR1 MDHEN, CDR2 SYDVKM. The CDR3 length is 14 residues. V lost 6 bases and J lost 6, with 18 bases in between. The CDR3 bases are TGTGCCAGCAGCCCCCCCGTTGGGGTAGGCGAGCAGTACTTC. Translated: CASSPPVGVGEQYF.

The genes are TRBV12-5 and TRBJ2-2, with a weak D call TRBD1 (5 bases). The germline gives CDR1 LGHNT, CDR2 FRNRAP. CDR3 length: 12 residues. The V and J ends lost 5 bases and 5 bases respectively, with 6 bases between them. The DNA for the CDR3 is TGTGCTAGTGGTAGGGGAACCGGGGAGCTGTTTTTT. Translating it yields CASGRGTGELFF.

Concerning this clone itself: The same CDR3 is also encoded by other DNA sequences in this sample. The chain links TRBV7-3 to TRBJ2-3; D is unresolved. Germline V lookup: CDR1 SGHTA, CDR2 FQGTGA. Trimming shortened V by 5 bases and J by 5 bases, and 8 bases separated the two germline ends. The CDR3 totals 12 residues. CDR3 region: CASSLLGDTQYF. The CDR3 nucleotides are TGTGCCAGCAGCCTTCTGGGAGATACGCAGTATTTT.

The chain carries TRBV12-5 and TRBJ1-5; 9 positions match TRBD1. This CDR3 has 18 residues. Germline V CDR1 and CDR2: LGHNT, FRNRAP. Losses at the gene ends were 5 bases for V and 6 bases for J; bases not matched to a gene: 17. CDR3 loop: CASGPGDREGFEAQPQHF. CDR3 DNA: TGTGCTAGTGGTCCGGGGGACAGGGAGGGATTCGAGGCTCAGCCCCAGCATTTT.

In its sample, this clone was seen a few times. This chain connects TRBV9 to TRBJ1-1; no firm D call. The V and J ends lost 0 bases and 1 base respectively, with 4 bases between them. The CDR3 length is 13 residues. Germline loops: CDR1 SGDLS, CDR2 YYNGEE. As DNA, the CDR3 is TGTGCCAGCAGCGTAGACAGGAACACTGAAGCTTTCTTT. Protein: CASSVDRNTEAFF.

This clone was seen once. CDR3 residues: CASSYGVAGNQETQYF. The CDR3, as DNA: TGTGCCAGCAGTTACGGAGTAGCGGGGAACCAAGAGACCCAGTACTTC. The V gene is TRBV6-5, the J gene TRBJ2-5, with 8 bases fitting TRBD2. With V trimmed by 2 bases and J by 0 bases, 5 bases remained unmatched. CDR1 MNHEY and CDR2 SVGAGI come from the germline V gene. The CDR3 runs 16 residues.

This rearrangement joins TRBV9 to TRBJ2-3; TRBD2 matches 7 bases. CDR1 and CDR2 from the germline V gene are SGDLS and YYNGEE. Losses at the gene ends were 0 bases for V and 1 base for J; bases not matched to a gene: 5. This CDR3 has 16 amino acids. In nucleotides, the CDR3 is TGTGCCAGCAGCGTAGCGGTCAGCGGGGGCACAGATACGCAGTATTTT. Protein product: CASSVAVSGGTDTQYF.

This chain connects TRBV7-9 to TRBJ1-1; tentatively, D is TRBD1 (6 bases). Germline loops: CDR1 SEHNR, CDR2 FQNEAQ (reference sequence). The CDR3 runs to 12 residues. Deletions cut 8 bases from V and 5 bases from J, with 12 bases between. CDR3 bases: TGTGCCAGCGGGCGGGGGGCAACTGAAGCTTTCTTT. This sequence encodes CASGRGATEAFF.

The chain links TRBV7-2 to TRBJ2-5; unclear D gene. CDR1 is SGHTA and CDR2 is FQGNSA in the germline V gene. This CDR3 has 9 residues. V dropped 8 bases and J dropped 5 bases, with 3 bases sitting between them. The CDR3 is CASGETQYF. The DNA of the CDR3 is TGTGCCAGCGGGGAGACCCAGTACTTC.

The rearrangement links TRBV27 to TRBJ1-3; D unclear. The CDR3 runs to 15 residues. Trimming shortened V by 6 bases and J by 0 bases, and 12 bases separated the two germline ends. Germline V gives CDR1 MNHEY, CDR2 SMNVEV (reference sequence). Here the CDR3 DNA reads TGTGCCAGCAGCTCCGGGATTTTCTCTGGAAACACCATATATTTT. Amino acid sequence: CASSSGIFSGNTIYF.

V usage is TRBV2 and J usage is TRBJ2-5; either TRBD1 or TRBD2 may supply D (5 bases each). Germline CDR1 reads SNHLY; CDR2 reads FYNNEI. This CDR3 region has 14 residues. V was shortened by 7 bases and J by 5 bases, with 17 bases between the two germline ends. The CDR3 is CASTRGVLEETQYF. In DNA form, the CDR3 reads TGTGCCAGCACCCGAGGGGTTTTGGAGGAGACCCAGTACTTC.

The rearrangement uses TRBV4-1 and TRBJ1-5; D ambiguous. Looked up from germline, CDR1 is MGHRA and CDR2 is YSYEKL. The CDR3 loop spans 14 amino acids. The V end lost 0 bases, the J end lost 6 bases, and 9 bases lay between the germline ends. The DNA of the CDR3 is TGCGCCAGCAGCCAAGATCGGTACACTCAGCCCCAGCATTTT. Protein: CASSQDRYTQPQHF.

J is TRBJ2-3 and V is TRBV28, with 10 bases identical to TRBD2. The CDR3 consists of 16 residues. Trimming at V came to 4 bases and at J to 4 bases, leaving 8 bases not matched to a gene. Per germline, CDR1 MDHEN and CDR2 SYDVKM. The CDR3 DNA follows: TGTGCCAGCAGTTCCCGGGGAGCGGGGGGGTCAGATACGCAGTATTTT. It encodes CASSSRGAGGSDTQYF.

The chain recombines TRBV5-6 with TRBJ1-5; TRBD1 might be the D (6 bases). The CDR3 totals 13 residues. With 5 bases removed from V and 4 bases from J, the gap between germline ends came to 10 bases. Looked up from germline, CDR1 is SGHDT and CDR2 is YYEEEE. The CDR3 reads CASSSGVNQPQHF. The CDR3 DNA sequence: TGTGCCAGCAGTTCAGGGGTTAATCAGCCCCAGCATTTT. Variable domain in full (rest from reference TRBV5-6 and TRBJ1-5): DAGVTQSPTHLIKTRGQQVTLRCSPKSGHDTVSWYQQALGQGPQFIFQYYEEEERQRGNFPDRFSGHQFPNYSSELNVNALLLGDSALYLCASSSGVNQPQHFGDGTRLSIL.

The genes are TRBV7-9 and TRBJ1-4; D is unclear. The CDR3 totals 13 residues. Germline CDR1 reads SEHNR; CDR2 reads FQNEAQ (reference sequence). V lost 1 base and J lost 5, with 5 bases in between. In DNA, the CDR3 is TGTGCCAGCAGCTTAGTGAACAATGAAAAACTGTTTTTT. It translates to CASSLVNNEKLFF.

The chain recombines TRBV7-2 with TRBJ2-1; the match to TRBD2 covers 9 bases. Per the germline V gene, CDR1 is SGHTA and CDR2 is FQGNSA. Trimming cost V 5 bases and J 6 bases; bases outside gene matches: 8. There are 15 residues in the CDR3. This CDR3 reads CASSPQPAGGNEQFF. As DNA, the CDR3 is TGTGCCAGCAGCCCTCAGCCAGCGGGGGGCAATGAGCAGTTCTTC. Looking up the rest from reference TRBV7-2 and TRBJ2-1 gives the full variable domain: GAGVSQSPSNKVTEKGKDVELRCDPISGHTALYWYRQSLGQGLEFLIYFQGNSAPDKSGLPSDRFSAERTGGSVSTLTIQRTQQEDSAVYLCASSPQPAGGNEQFFGPGTRLTVL.

The chain uses TRBV30 and TRBJ1-1; maybe TRBD1 (6 bases). Trimming removed 3 bases from V and 4 bases from J, with 15 bases in between. This CDR3 has 14 residues. CDR1 and CDR2 from the germline V gene are GTSNPN and SVGIG (reference sequence). In DNA form, the CDR3 reads TGTGCCTGGAGCTGGCCAGGGGTAGGCACTGAAGCTTTCTTT. It encodes CAWSWPGVGTEAFF.

The count of this clone is one. This chain joins TRBV28 and TRBJ2-1; TRBD1 matches 7 bases. Looked up from germline, CDR1 is MDHEN and CDR2 is SYDVKM. V was pared by 7 bases and J by 4 bases, with 10 bases of the junction left unmatched. The CDR3 covers 15 residues. DNA for the CDR3: TGTGCCAGCACCTCCGCCGGGACAGATTACAATGAGCAGTTCTTC. Encoded protein: CASTSAGTDYNEQFF. Together with reference TRBV28 and TRBJ2-1, the CDR3 gives the full variable domain: DVKVTQSSRYLVKRTGEKVFLECVQDMDHENMFWYRQDPGLGLRLIYFSYDVKMKEKGDIPEGYSVSREKKERFSLILESASTNQTSMYLCASTSAGTDYNEQFFGPGTRLTVL.

The genes are TRBV11-1 and TRBJ2-1, with 9 bases identical to TRBD1. CDR3 length equals 15 residues. Germline V gives CDR1 SGHAT, CDR2 FQDESV (reference sequence). The ends lost 5 bases at V and 2 bases at J; junction bases unmatched: 4. The CDR3: CASSLGQGAYNEQFF. CDR3 nucleotide sequence: TGTGCCAGCAGCCTGGGACAGGGAGCCTACAATGAGCAGTTCTTC.

The J gene is TRBJ2-3, the V gene TRBV19; D might be TRBD1 (5 bases). V lost 10 bases and J lost 4, with 21 bases in between. This CDR3 is built from 15 residues. Germline loops: CDR1 LNHDA, CDR2 SQIVND (reference sequence). CDR3 loop: CATQRQYLAPDTQYF. The CDR3 DNA follows: TGTGCCACCCAAAGACAGTATCTTGCGCCAGATACGCAGTATTTT. The full variable domain, in which reference TRBV19 and TRBJ2-3 provide the parts outside the CDR3, is DGGITQSPKYLFRKEGQNVTLSCEQNLNHDAMYWYRQDPGQGLRLIYYSQIVNDFQKGDIAEGYSVSREKKESFPLTVTSAQKNPTAFYLCATQRQYLAPDTQYFGPGTRLTVL.

This clone was found once. The rearrangement uses TRBV5-8 and TRBJ2-5; no clear D gene. CDR1 is SGHTS and CDR2 is YDEGEE in the germline V gene. The ends were cut back, 0 bases at V and 7 bases at J, with 7 bases in the middle. The CDR3 covers 12 residues. As DNA, the CDR3 is TGTGCCAGCAGCTTGGATGGGGTGACCCAGTACTTC. Its protein product is CASSLDGVTQYF.

The CDR3 sequence: CASSFTGELFF. CDR3 DNA sequence: TGTGCCAGCAGCTTTACCGGGGAGCTGTTTTTT. The gene calls are TRBV6-1 and TRBJ2-2; D call uncertain. The CDR3 runs to 11 residues. The germline V gene has CDR1 MNHNS and CDR2 SASEGT. Trimming stripped 6 bases from V and 5 bases from J, with 4 bases between.

This clone was seen once. This chain connects TRBV7-9 to TRBJ1-2; D ambiguous. V lost 5 bases and J lost 2, with 15 bases in between. The CDR3 length is 15 residues. Looked up from germline, CDR1 is SEHNR and CDR2 is FQNEAQ (reference sequence). The CDR3 region is CASSPGAGKNYGYTF. The CDR3 DNA reads as TGTGCCAGCAGCCCAGGAGCAGGAAAGAACTATGGCTACACCTTC.

The gene calls are TRBV30 and TRBJ1-5, with D perhaps matching TRBD1 (5 bases). Trimming shortened V by 0 bases and J by 0 bases, and 6 bases separated the two germline ends. This CDR3 spans 14 amino acids. CDR1 GTSNPN and CDR2 SVGIG come from the germline V gene (reference sequence). Written as DNA, the CDR3 is TGTGCCTGGAGTGTCGGGGGTAGCAATCAGCCCCAGCATTTT. It yields the protein CAWSVGGSNQPQHF.